This T cell receptor (beta chain) stems from a study of cytomegalovirus exposure and HLA in healthy donors. Note on this clone: Its specificity is unknown.

The PCR employed 60 Vbeta primers together with 13 Jbeta primers. The repertoire was sequenced with immunoSEQ multiplex PCR; TCRdb's copy has only in-frame clones and lacks some. This table has 150,000 to 250,000 clones, approximately 80% appearing once. The CDR3 contains 15 residues. Looked up from germline, CDR1 is MNHEY and CDR2 is SVGAGI. The V end was cut by 2 bases, the J end by 2 bases, with 12 bases between. Regarding the study as a whole: On later analysis, the bulk of CMV-associated TCR beta chains appeared to be HLA-restricted.

This chain uses TRBV6-5 with TRBJ1-1; the D gene is possibly TRBD1 (6 bases). The sample comprised PBMCs. The TCR originated in a boy aged 2 to 10 in good health and CMV-seronegative. CDR3 protein: CASSYQGLGNTEAFF. The CDR3 DNA follows: TGTGCCAGCAGTTACCAGGGGCTGGGAAACACTGAAGCTTTCTTT.